The 13 T cell receptor beta chains given below trace back to one sample, sequenced in a study of blood T cell repertoires in COVID-19. Sequenced by immunoSEQ multiplex PCR; TCRdb stores in-frame clones only, minus some. The table shows about 400,000 clones, with roughly 91% occurring only once. The sample consisted of PBMCs or T cells enriched from blood (not recorded which). The receptors stem from a woman in her 30s who had recovered from COVID-19.

V and J are TRBV3-1 (or the pseudogene TRBV3-2) and TRBJ1-5; 8 bases agree with TRBD1. CDR1 is LGHDT, CDR2 YNNKEL, per germline (reference sequence). The CDR3 is 18 residues long. With 4 bases clipped from V and 6 bases from J, the junction kept 17 bases outside the gene matches. CDR3 sequence: CASSPRSVSGGWSQPQHF. The CDR3 region has the DNA TGTGCCAGCAGCCCCCGTTCGGTGTCAGGGGGCTGGTCTCAGCCCCAGCATTTT.

The chain employs TRBV19 and TRBJ1-2; D is unclear. V lost 5 bases, J lost 8 bases, and 9 bases lay in between. The CDR3 is 11 amino acids. The germline gives CDR1 LNHDA, CDR2 SQIVND (reference sequence). The CDR3 loop is CASSLAWGYTF. The CDR3, as DNA: TGTGCCAGTAGTTTGGCCTGGGGCTACACCTTC.

The chain has TRBV11-2 and TRBJ1-5, with D possibly being TRBD1 (6 bases). The CDR3 loop spans 17 amino acids. The ends were cut back, 1 base at V and 0 bases at J, with 13 bases in the middle. Germline V gene sequence: CDR1 SGHAT, CDR2 FQNNGV. The CDR3 region has the DNA TGTGCCAGCAGCTTAGTGTCAGGGGATAATAGCAATCAGCCCCAGCATTTT. Amino acid sequence: CASSLVSGDNSNQPQHF.

In this sample, this clone turned up once. The rearrangement links TRBV7-9 to TRBJ2-5; D is possibly TRBD1 (6 bases). Germline CDR1 SEHNR, CDR2 FQNEAQ (reference sequence). The V end lost 5 bases, the J end lost 1 base, and 11 bases lay between the germline ends. The CDR3 length is 14 residues. The chain's CDR3 is CASSPQDSQETQYF. CDR3 nucleotides: TGTGCCAGCAGCCCTCAGGACAGCCAAGAGACCCAGTACTTC. The variable domain in full, with the rest retrieved from reference TRBV7-9 and TRBJ2-5, is DTGVSQNPRHKITKRGQNVTFRCDPISEHNRLYWYRQTLGQGPEFLTYFQNEAQLEKSRLLSDRFSAERPKGSFSTLEIQRTEQGDSAMYLCASSPQDSQETQYFGPGTRLLVL.

The chain couples TRBV27 to TRBJ1-2; 12 nucleotides line up with TRBD1. The V gene's germline CDR1 is MNHEY and CDR2 SMNVEV (reference sequence). The CDR3 consists of 13 residues. Trimming cost V 6 bases and J 8 bases; bases outside gene matches: 4. The CDR3 nucleotides read TGTGCCAGCAGCCCGGGACAGGGGGCCGGCTACACCTTC. It specifies CASSPGQGAGYTF.

The chain joins TRBV11-2 to TRBJ1-2; weak D call: TRBD1 (5 bases). The CDR3 has 12 residues. Germline CDR1 SGHAT, CDR2 FQNNGV. Trimming took 4 bases from V and 8 from J, leaving 11 bases between them. CDR3 in amino acids: CASSSLRGGYTF. CDR3 coding DNA: TGTGCCAGCAGCTCCCTGCGGGGCGGCTACACCTTC.

The chain joins TRBV30 to TRBJ1-5; a weak D match, TRBD1 (6 bases). From germline, CDR1 is GTSNPN and CDR2 SVGIG (reference sequence). This CDR3 is 15 amino acids long. Trimming cost V 2 bases and J 1 base, with 12 bases left between them. The CDR3 DNA follows: TGTGCCTGGAGTTTGGTAGGGGGAAGCAATCAGCCCCAGCATTTT. It codes for CAWSLVGGSNQPQHF.

V is TRBV10-2 and J is TRBJ2-5, with D perhaps TRBD1 (5 bases). The CDR3 sequence is 12 residues long. Trimming took off 3 bases at V and 4 bases at J, with 6 bases between the two ends. Germline loops: CDR1 WSHSY, CDR2 SAAADI. The CDR3 bases are TGCGCCAGCAGTGACCAGGGAGAGACCCAGTACTTC. It specifies CASSDQGETQYF.

This clone was recorded only once. The chain couples TRBV4-3 to TRBJ2-7; TRBD2 is a possible D gene (5 bases). Deletions cut 9 bases from V and 0 bases from J, with 9 bases between. This CDR3 is 12 amino acids long. Germline CDR1 reads LGHNA; CDR2 reads YSLEER. The CDR3 loop reads CASSGSSYEQYF. The CDR3 DNA reads as TGCGCCAGTTCGGGAAGCTCCTACGAGCAGTACTTC.

The CDR3 DNA reads as TGTGCCAGCAGCTCGAGACCGACAGGGAATGAGCAGTTCTTC. Translating gives CASSSRPTGNEQFF. The chain has TRBV7-6 and TRBJ2-1; 7 bases agree with TRBD1. This CDR3 spans 14 amino acids. With V trimmed by 4 bases and J by 7 bases, 7 bases remained unmatched. Per the germline V gene, CDR1 is SGHVS and CDR2 is FNYEAQ.

J is TRBJ2-2 and V is TRBV15, with 7 bases matching TRBD1. Germline V gene sequence: CDR1 LNHNV, CDR2 YYDKDF (reference sequence). The junction had 4 bases not matched to a gene; V was cut back by 1 base and J by 5 bases. The CDR3 is 15 residues long. The CDR3, as DNA: TGTGCCACCAGCAGAGGACAGGGTGGGACCGGGGAGCTGTTTTTT. Translated, it gives CATSRGQGGTGELFF.

This chain joins TRBV27 and TRBJ2-1; D ambiguous. V shed 6 bases and J shed 10 bases, with 13 bases lying between them. Germline V gives CDR1 MNHEY, CDR2 SMNVEV (reference sequence). The CDR3 extends over 12 amino acids. This chain's CDR3 is CASRETAREQFF. DNA of the CDR3: TGTGCCAGCAGGGAAACGGCTAGGGAGCAGTTCTTC.

The V and J genes are TRBV23-1 and TRBJ2-5, with TRBD2 identical over 7 bases. TRBV23-1 is designated an ORF whose function remains uncertain. There are 14 residues in the CDR3. V dropped 7 bases and J dropped 1; count of bases not matched to a gene: 6. The CDR3 here is CASTLGGIQETQYF. The CDR3 DNA sequence: TGCGCCAGCACTCTCGGGGGGATCCAAGAGACCCAGTACTTC.